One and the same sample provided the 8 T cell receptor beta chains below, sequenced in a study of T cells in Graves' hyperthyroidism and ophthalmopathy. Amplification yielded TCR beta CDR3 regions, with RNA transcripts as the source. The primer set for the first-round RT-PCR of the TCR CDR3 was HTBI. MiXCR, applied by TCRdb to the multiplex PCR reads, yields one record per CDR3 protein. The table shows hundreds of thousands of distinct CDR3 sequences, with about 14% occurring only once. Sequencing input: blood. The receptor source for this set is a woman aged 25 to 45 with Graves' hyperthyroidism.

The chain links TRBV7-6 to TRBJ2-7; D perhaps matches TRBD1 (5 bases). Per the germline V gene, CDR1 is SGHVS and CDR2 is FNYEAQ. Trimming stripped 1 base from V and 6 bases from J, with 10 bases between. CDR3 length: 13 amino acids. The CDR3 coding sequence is TGTGCCAGCAGCTTAGACCAGGGCGGCGAGCAGTACTTC. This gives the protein CASSLDQGGEQYF.

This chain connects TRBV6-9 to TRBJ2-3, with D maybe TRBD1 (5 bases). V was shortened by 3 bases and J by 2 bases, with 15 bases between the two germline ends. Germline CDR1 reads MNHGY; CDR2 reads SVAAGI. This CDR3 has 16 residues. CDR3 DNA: TGTGCCAGCAGTTACTACCAAAGGGGAAACACAGATACGCAGTATTTT. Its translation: CASSYYQRGNTDTQYF.

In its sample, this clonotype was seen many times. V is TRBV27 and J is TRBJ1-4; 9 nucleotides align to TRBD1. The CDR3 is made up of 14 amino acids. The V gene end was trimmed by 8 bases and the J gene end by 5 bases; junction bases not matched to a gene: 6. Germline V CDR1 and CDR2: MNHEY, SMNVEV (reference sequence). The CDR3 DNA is TGTGCCAGCCGGACAGGGGTCTTAAATGAAAAACTGTTTTTT. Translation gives CASRTGVLNEKLFF.

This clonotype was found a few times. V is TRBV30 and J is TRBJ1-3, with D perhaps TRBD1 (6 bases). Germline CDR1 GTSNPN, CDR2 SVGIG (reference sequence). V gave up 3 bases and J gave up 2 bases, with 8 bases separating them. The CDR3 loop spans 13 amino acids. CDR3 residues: CAWREGAGNTIYF. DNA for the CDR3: TGTGCCTGGAGAGAGGGGGCTGGAAACACCATATATTTT.

CDR3 sequence: CAISESQVTNEQFF. Written as DNA, the CDR3 is TGTGCCATCAGTGAGTCACAGGTTACAAATGAGCAGTTCTTC. V usage is TRBV10-3 and J usage is TRBJ2-1; possibly TRBD1 for D (5 bases). This CDR3 has 14 amino acids. V lost 0 bases and J lost 7, with 10 bases in between. CDR1 and CDR2 (germline): ENHRY, SYGVKD.

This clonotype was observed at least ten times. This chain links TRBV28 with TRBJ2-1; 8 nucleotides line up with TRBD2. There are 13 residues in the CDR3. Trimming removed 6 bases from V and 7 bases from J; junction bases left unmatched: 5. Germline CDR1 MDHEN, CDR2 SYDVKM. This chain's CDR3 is CASRGTSENEQFF. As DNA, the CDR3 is TGTGCCAGCAGGGGGACTAGTGAGAATGAGCAGTTCTTC. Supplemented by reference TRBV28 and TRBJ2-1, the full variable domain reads DVKVTQSSRYLVKRTGEKVFLECVQDMDHENMFWYRQDPGLGLRLIYFSYDVKMKEKGDIPEGYSVSREKKERFSLILESASTNQTSMYLCASRGTSENEQFFGPGTRLTVL.

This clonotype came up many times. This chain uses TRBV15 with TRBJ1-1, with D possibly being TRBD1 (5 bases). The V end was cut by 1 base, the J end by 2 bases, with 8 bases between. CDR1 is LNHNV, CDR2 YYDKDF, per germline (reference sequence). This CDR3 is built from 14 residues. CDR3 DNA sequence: TGTGCCACCAGCAGAGCAGGGTTTAACACTGAAGCTTTCTTT. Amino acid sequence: CATSRAGFNTEAFF.

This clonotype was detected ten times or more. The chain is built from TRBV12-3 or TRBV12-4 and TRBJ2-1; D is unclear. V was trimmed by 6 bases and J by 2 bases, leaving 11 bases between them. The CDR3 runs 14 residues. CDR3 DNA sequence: TGTGCCAGCAGGGTAGGCGTTACCTACAATGAGCAGTTCTTC. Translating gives CASRVGVTYNEQFF.